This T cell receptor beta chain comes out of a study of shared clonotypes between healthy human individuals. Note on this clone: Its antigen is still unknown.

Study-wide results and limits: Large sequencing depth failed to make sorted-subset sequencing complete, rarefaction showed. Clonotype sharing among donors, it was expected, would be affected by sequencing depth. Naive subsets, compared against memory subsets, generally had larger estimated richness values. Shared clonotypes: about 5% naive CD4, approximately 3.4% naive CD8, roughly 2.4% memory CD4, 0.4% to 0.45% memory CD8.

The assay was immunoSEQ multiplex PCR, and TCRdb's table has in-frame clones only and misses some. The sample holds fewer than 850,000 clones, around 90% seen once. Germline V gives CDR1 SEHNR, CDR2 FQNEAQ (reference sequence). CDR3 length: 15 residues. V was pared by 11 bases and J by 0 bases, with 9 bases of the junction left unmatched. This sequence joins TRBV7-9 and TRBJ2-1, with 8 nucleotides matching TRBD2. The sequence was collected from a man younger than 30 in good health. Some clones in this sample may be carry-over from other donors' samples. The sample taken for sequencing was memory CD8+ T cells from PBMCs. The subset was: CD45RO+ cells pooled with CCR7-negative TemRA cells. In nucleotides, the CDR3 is TGTGCCCGGGGAGAAGCGGGAGCCTCCTACAATGAGCAGTTCTTC. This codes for CARGEAGASYNEQFF.